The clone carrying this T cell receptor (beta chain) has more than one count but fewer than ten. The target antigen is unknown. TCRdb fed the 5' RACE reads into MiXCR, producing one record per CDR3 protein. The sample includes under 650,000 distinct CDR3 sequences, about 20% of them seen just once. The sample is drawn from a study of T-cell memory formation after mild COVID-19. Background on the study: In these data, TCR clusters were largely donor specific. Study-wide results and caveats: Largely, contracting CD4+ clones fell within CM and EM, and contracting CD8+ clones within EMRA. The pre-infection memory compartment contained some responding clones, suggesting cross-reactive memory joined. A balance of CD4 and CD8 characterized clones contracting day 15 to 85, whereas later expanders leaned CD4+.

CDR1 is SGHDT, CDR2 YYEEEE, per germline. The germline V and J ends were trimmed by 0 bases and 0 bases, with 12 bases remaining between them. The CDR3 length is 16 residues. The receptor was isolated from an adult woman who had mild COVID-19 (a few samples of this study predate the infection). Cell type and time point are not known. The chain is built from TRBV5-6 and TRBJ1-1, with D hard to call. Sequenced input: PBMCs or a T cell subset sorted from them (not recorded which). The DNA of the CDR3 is TGTGCCAGCAGCTTGGACTGGGGAACGGTGAACACTGAAGCTTTCTTT. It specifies CASSLDWGTVNTEAFF.